The 20 T cell receptor beta chains given below trace back to one sample, sequenced in a study of beta chain features in type 1 diabetes. Isolated RNA was reverse transcribed in full, so expressed TCRB transcripts were sequenced. TCRdb's copy holds only in-frame clones and misses some; the assay was immunoSEQ multiplex PCR. This sample yields about 140,000 clones, of which about 10% are seen a single time; 1.3% belongs to the top ten. The sequenced material came from naive CD4+ T cells from blood. The receptors originated from a man between 18 and 29 years old in good health.

The gene calls are TRBV18 and TRBJ1-5; TRBD1 matches 8 bases. Germline lookup yields CDR1 KGHSH and CDR2 LQKENI. The V gene end was trimmed by 6 bases and the J gene end by 4 bases; junction bases not matched to a gene: 5. The CDR3 totals 14 residues. The CDR3 sequence: CASSHGQGNQPQHF. The CDR3 region has the DNA TGTGCCAGCTCCCACGGACAGGGTAATCAGCCCCAGCATTTT.

This clone has a handful of counts. The chain carries TRBV5-1 and TRBJ2-2; perhaps TRBD2 as D (5 bases). The CDR3 contains 14 residues. V dropped 4 bases and J dropped 1 base, with 8 bases sitting between them. Germline V lookup: CDR1 SGHRS, CDR2 YFSETQ. The CDR3 sequence: CASSPEVNTGELFF. The CDR3, as DNA: TGCGCCAGCAGCCCGGAGGTGAACACCGGGGAGCTGTTTTTT.

This clone has more than one count but fewer than ten. This chain joins TRBV5-1 and TRBJ2-2, with 7 positions matching TRBD2. CDR1 SGHRS and CDR2 YFSETQ come from the germline V gene. The CDR3 is 15 residues long. Germline trimming cut 0 bases from V and 5 bases from J; bases unmatched to any gene: 4. The CDR3 coding sequence is TGCGCCAGCAGCTTGGCGCGGGGGAAGACCGGGGAGCTGTTTTTT. Translation: CASSLARGKTGELFF.

This clone was counted only a few times. V gene TRBV5-1 combines with J gene TRBJ1-2; 8 bases agree with TRBD1. The ends lost 4 bases at V and 2 bases at J; junction bases unmatched: 4. The CDR3 covers 14 residues. Germline values: CDR1 SGHRS, CDR2 YFSETQ. The CDR3 DNA reads as TGCGCCAGCAGCACGGGACAGGAAAACTATGGCTACACCTTC. Translation gives CASSTGQENYGYTF.

In this sample, this clone turned up a few times. CDR3 loop: CASSPGQDGDYGYTF. CDR3 DNA sequence: TGTGCCAGCAGTCCAGGACAGGACGGCGACTATGGCTACACCTTC. The chain couples TRBV6-6 to TRBJ1-2; 7 nucleotides line up with TRBD1. This CDR3 comprises 15 residues. CDR1 MNHNY and CDR2 SVGAGI come from the germline V gene (reference sequence). V trimming: 5 bases; J trimming: 3 bases; junction bases outside the gene matches: 9.

This clone has only a few counts. The genes are TRBV30 and TRBJ2-7; the D is unclear. The length of the CDR3 is 12 residues. Germline V gives CDR1 GTSNPN, CDR2 SVGIG (reference sequence). With 2 bases removed from V and 5 bases from J, the gap between germline ends came to 10 bases. DNA of the CDR3: TGTGCCTGGAGTATTTACACCCACGAGCAGTACTTC. Its protein product is CAWSIYTHEQYF.

The sample holds many counts of this clone. This sequence joins TRBV29-1 and TRBJ2-6; D possibly corresponds to TRBD1 (5 bases). The CDR3 runs 14 residues. From germline, CDR1 is SQVTM and CDR2 ANQGSEA. Trimming removed 5 bases at V and 1 base at J, with 9 bases between. CDR3 bases: TGCAGCGTTCTGCAGGGATCTGGGGCCAACGTCCTGACTTTC. This sequence encodes CSVLQGSGANVLTF. The complete variable domain, with remaining parts taken from reference TRBV29-1 and TRBJ2-6, reads SAVISQKPSRDICQRGTSLTIQCQVDSQVTMMFWYRQQPGQSLTLIATANQGSEATYESGFVIDKFPISRPNLTFSTLTVSNMSPEDSSIYLCSVLQGSGANVLTFGAGSRLTVL.

This clone has more than one count but fewer than ten. The V gene is TRBV5-1, the J gene TRBJ2-7; 9 nucleotides agree with TRBD2. Germline V CDR1 and CDR2: SGHRS, YFSETQ. J was trimmed by 2 bases and V by 4 bases; bases with no gene match: 10. This CDR3 contains 16 residues. The CDR3, as DNA: TGCGCCAGCAGCAACCCCAGCGGGGGGCAAACCTACGAGCAGTACTTC. The encoded protein is CASSNPSGGQTYEQYF.

The chain combines TRBV7-2 with TRBJ1-2, with D possibly being TRBD1 (5 bases). CDR1 and CDR2 (germline): SGHTA, FQGNSA. V was cut by 5 bases and J by 8 bases, with 21 bases left in between. CDR3 length: 15 residues. The CDR3 here is CASSLTLTGVMGYTF. For the CDR3, the DNA is TGTGCCAGCAGCCTAACATTAACAGGCGTAATGGGCTACACCTTC.

This sequence joins TRBV5-1 and TRBJ2-7; D is perhaps TRBD1 (6 bases). Germline CDR1 is SGHRS and CDR2 is YFSETQ. The germline V and J ends were trimmed by 0 bases and 6 bases, with 16 bases remaining between them. This CDR3 has 15 amino acids. CDR3 in amino acids: CASSLDEGVMSEQYF. DNA for the CDR3: TGCGCCAGCAGCTTGGATGAGGGGGTAATGTCCGAGCAGTACTTC.

V usage is TRBV7-8 and J usage is TRBJ2-5; the match to TRBD2 covers 8 bases. CDR3 length: 14 amino acids. The V gene end was trimmed by 5 bases and the J gene end by 5 bases; junction bases not matched to a gene: 7. CDR1 is SGHVS and CDR2 is FQNEAQ in the germline V gene. CDR3 coding DNA: TGTGCCAGCAGCGCGCGGGGGGCCGGGGAGACCCAGTACTTC. The encoded protein is CASSARGAGETQYF.

This chain links TRBV6-5 with TRBJ2-2; TRBD1 matches at 9 bases. This CDR3 is built from 16 residues. The junction had 6 bases not matched to a gene; V was cut back by 3 bases and J by 4 bases. Germline CDR1 MNHEY, CDR2 SVGAGI. The CDR3 spells CASSYLPGQGTGELFF. Written as DNA, the CDR3 is TGTGCCAGCAGTTATCTTCCGGGACAGGGCACCGGGGAGCTGTTTTTT.

The chain is built from TRBV18 and TRBJ2-5, with 8 bases that match TRBD2. Germline CDR1 is KGHSH and CDR2 is LQKENI. With V trimmed by 4 bases and J by 5 bases, 6 bases remained unmatched. The CDR3 totals 14 residues. The CDR3 sequence: CASSLTSADETQYF. In DNA, the CDR3 is TGTGCCAGCTCACTGACTAGCGCAGATGAGACCCAGTACTTC. The whole variable domain, filled in from reference TRBV18 and TRBJ2-5, reads NAGVMQNPRHLVRRRGQEARLRCSPMKGHSHVYWYRQLPEEGLKFMVYLQKENIIDESGMPKERFSAEFPKEGPSILRIQQVVRGDSAAYFCASSLTSADETQYFGPGTRLLVL.

This clone occurred a few times. The chain is built from TRBV7-2 and TRBJ2-7; the D is unclear. Trimming cost V 6 bases and J 0 bases, with 12 bases left between them. Germline loops: CDR1 SGHTA, CDR2 FQGNSA. This CDR3 region has 14 residues. Here the CDR3 reads CASSSGADSYEQYF. For the CDR3, the DNA is TGTGCCAGCAGTTCCGGAGCAGACTCCTACGAGCAGTACTTC.

This clone was observed a handful of times. CDR3 sequence (DNA): TGTGCCAGCAGCTCGGCCGGGACAGTATTCTACGAGCAGTACTTC. As protein: CASSSAGTVFYEQYF. The rearrangement joins TRBV5-6 to TRBJ2-7; 7 bases match TRBD1. The CDR3 is 15 residues long. V shed 3 bases, J shed 3 bases, and the junction held 9 bases outside the gene matches. CDR1 SGHDT and CDR2 YYEEEE come from the germline V gene.

This clone was seen a handful of times. The CDR3 DNA is TGTGCCAGCAGCTTGGCACGGAGCCTGGGCTACGAGCAGTACTTC. Its protein product is CASSLARSLGYEQYF. The chain carries TRBV5-5 and TRBJ2-7; no reliable D call. The ends were cut back, 0 bases at V and 3 bases at J, with 13 bases in the middle. Germline-derived CDR1 and CDR2 are SGHKS and YYEKEE (reference sequence). CDR3 length: 15 amino acids.

This clone has only a few counts. The rearrangement links TRBV13 to TRBJ2-5; 8 nucleotides match TRBD2. The CDR3 runs 14 residues. After removal of 5 bases from V and 3 bases from J, the junction contained 5 bases not matched to a gene. Germline V gene sequence: CDR1 PRHDT, CDR2 FYEKMQ (reference sequence). The CDR3 region has the DNA TGTGCCAGCAGCCCATTAGCGGGGAAAGAGACCCAGTACTTC. This translates into CASSPLAGKETQYF.

V gene TRBV11-2 combines with J gene TRBJ2-5; TRBD2 agrees at 7 bases. The CDR3 is made up of 16 amino acids. Germline CDR1 reads SGHAT; CDR2 reads FQNNGV. V dropped 6 bases and J dropped 2; count of bases not matched to a gene: 12. The CDR3 loop reads CASRKGPSGEQETQYF. CDR3 in DNA: TGTGCCAGCAGAAAAGGTCCCAGCGGGGAGCAAGAGACCCAGTACTTC.

This clone was picked up a small number of times. The rearrangement joins TRBV7-9 to TRBJ2-3; TRBD2 aligns across 10 bases. With 3 bases clipped from V and 4 bases from J, the junction kept 4 bases outside the gene matches. The CDR3 sequence is 15 residues long. Germline loops: CDR1 SEHNR, CDR2 FQNEAQ (reference sequence). CDR3 loop: CASSFTSGVPDTQYF. In DNA, the CDR3 is TGTGCCAGCAGCTTTACTAGCGGGGTTCCAGATACGCAGTATTTT.

The genes are TRBV5-6 and TRBJ2-5; the D gene is possibly TRBD1 (5 bases). V was shortened by 0 bases and J by 2 bases, with 8 bases between the two germline ends. CDR3 length equals 14 residues. The germline CDR1 and CDR2 sequences are SGHDT and YYEEEE. CDR3 protein: CASSLARAQETQYF. CDR3 DNA sequence: TGTGCCAGCAGCTTGGCCAGGGCTCAAGAGACCCAGTACTTC.